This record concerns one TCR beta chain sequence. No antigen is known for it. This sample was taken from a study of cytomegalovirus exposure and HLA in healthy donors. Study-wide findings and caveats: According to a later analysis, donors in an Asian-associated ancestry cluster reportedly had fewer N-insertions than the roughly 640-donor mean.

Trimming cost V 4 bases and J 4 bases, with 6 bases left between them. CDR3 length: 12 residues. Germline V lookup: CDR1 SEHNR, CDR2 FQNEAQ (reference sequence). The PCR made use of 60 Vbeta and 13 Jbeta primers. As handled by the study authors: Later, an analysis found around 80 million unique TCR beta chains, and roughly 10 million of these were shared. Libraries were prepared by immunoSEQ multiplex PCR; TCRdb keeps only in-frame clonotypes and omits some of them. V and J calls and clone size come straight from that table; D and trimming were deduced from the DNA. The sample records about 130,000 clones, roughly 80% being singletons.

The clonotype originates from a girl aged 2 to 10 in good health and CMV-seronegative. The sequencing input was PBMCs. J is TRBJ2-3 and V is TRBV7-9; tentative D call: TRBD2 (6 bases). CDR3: CASSSGADTQYF. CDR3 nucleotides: TGTGCCAGCAGCTCGGGGGCAGATACGCAGTATTTT.